This T cell receptor (beta chain) was identified during a study of blood T cells in healthy people across ages. Using a J-beta primer mix together with a sample-barcoded 5' primer, a second PCR was run for about 7 to 12 cycles. From the 5' RACE reads, TCRdb called clonotypes with MiXCR, one entry per CDR3 protein. The sample comprises just under 750,000 distinct CDR3 sequences, around a fifth of which are singletons, and roughly a fifth rests with the top ten. The CDR3 covers 17 residues. With 4 bases clipped from V and 5 bases from J, the junction kept 13 bases outside the gene matches. Germline CDR1 reads LNHDA; CDR2 reads SQIVND (reference sequence).

The sample was blood. The gene calls are TRBV19 and TRBJ2-5, with 10 bases fitting TRBD2. The TCR originated in a man between 65 and 79 years old in good health. This CDR3 reads CASSSLAGVYLSETQYF. In DNA form, the CDR3 reads TGTGCCAGTAGTAGCCTAGCGGGAGTATATTTGAGCGAGACCCAGTACTTC.